These 6 T cell receptor beta chains came from one sample sequenced in a study of T cell changes during pregnancy in multiple sclerosis. Generated by immunoSEQ multiplex PCR, the TCRdb table keeps only in-frame clones and is missing some. The sample includes roughly 97,000 clones, 90% of them seen just once. The specimen was peripheral blood, collected in the second trimester of pregnancy. These receptors were collected from a female donor in good health, enrolled as a control in a pregnancy study.

The genes are TRBV19 and TRBJ2-1; the D is unclear. Germline-derived CDR1 and CDR2 are LNHDA and SQIVND (reference sequence). The CDR3 length is 9 residues. Trimming took off 11 bases at V and 8 bases at J, with 7 bases between the two ends. CDR3 amino acids: CALTDEQFF. For the CDR3, the DNA is TGTGCCCTTACGGATGAGCAGTTCTTC.

J is TRBJ2-1 and V is TRBV7-6, with D possibly being TRBD1 (5 bases). Trimming took 2 bases from V and 6 from J, leaving 11 bases between them. The CDR3 runs 14 residues. Germline CDR1 SGHVS, CDR2 FNYEAQ. The CDR3 loop is CASSLQGWGNEQFF. The DNA for the CDR3 is TGTGCCAGCAGCTTACAGGGTTGGGGCAATGAGCAGTTCTTC.

Only one count was recorded for this clone. The chain uses TRBV5-1 and TRBJ2-6; 7 nucleotides match TRBD1. V gave up 3 bases and J gave up 4 bases; unmatched junction bases: 4. Germline assignment: CDR1 SGHRS and CDR2 YFSETQ. The CDR3 extends over 15 amino acids. CDR3: CASSSTGAGANVLTF. CDR3 coding DNA: TGCGCCAGCAGCTCTACAGGGGCAGGGGCCAACGTCCTGACTTTC.

The chain couples TRBV19 to TRBJ1-1; TRBD1 is a possible D gene (5 bases). Trimming stripped 5 bases from V and 5 bases from J, with 12 bases between. CDR3 length equals 13 residues. Germline assignment: CDR1 LNHDA and CDR2 SQIVND (reference sequence). Here the CDR3 DNA reads TGTGCCAGTAGTGATAACAGGTATACTGAAGCTTTCTTT. Protein product: CASSDNRYTEAFF.

This clone has only one observation. The chain combines TRBV27 with TRBJ2-7, with 7 bases aligning to TRBD1. Per germline, CDR1 MNHEY and CDR2 SMNVEV (reference sequence). The CDR3 runs 15 residues. The V segment lost 5 bases and the J segment 6 bases; nucleotides outside the gene matches: 13. CDR3 sequence: CASSPKQGPSLEQYF. CDR3 nucleotide sequence: TGTGCCAGCAGTCCTAAACAGGGGCCCAGTCTCGAGCAGTACTTC.

The chain is built from TRBV19 and TRBJ1-3; the D is unclear. The CDR3 spans 15 residues. Germline V CDR1 and CDR2: LNHDA, SQIVND (reference sequence). Trimming cost V 3 bases and J 0 bases, with 9 bases left between them. The CDR3 DNA is TGTGCCAGTAGTATCCGAAGCCGCTCTGGAAACACCATATATTTT. Translation: CASSIRSRSGNTIYF.